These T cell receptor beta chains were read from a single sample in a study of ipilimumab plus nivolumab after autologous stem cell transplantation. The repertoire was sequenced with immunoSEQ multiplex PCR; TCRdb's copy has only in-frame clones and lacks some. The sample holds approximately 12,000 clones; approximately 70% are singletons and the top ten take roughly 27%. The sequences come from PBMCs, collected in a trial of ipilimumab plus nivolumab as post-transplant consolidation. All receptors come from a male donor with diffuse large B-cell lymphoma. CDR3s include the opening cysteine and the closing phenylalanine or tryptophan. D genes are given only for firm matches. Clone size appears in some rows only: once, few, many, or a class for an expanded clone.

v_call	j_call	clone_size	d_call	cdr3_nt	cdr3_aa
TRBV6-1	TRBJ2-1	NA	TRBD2	TGTGCCAGCGTAGCTCCGAGCGGGAGCTATGAGCAGTTCTTC	CASVAPSGSYEQFF
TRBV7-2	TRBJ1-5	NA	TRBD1	TGTGCCAGCAGCCCCGACAGGGGAGGCAATCAGCCCCAGCATTTT	CASSPDRGGNQPQHF
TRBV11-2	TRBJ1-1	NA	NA	TGTGCCAGCAGCTTTGGACGTTACACTGAAGCTTTCTTT	CASSFGRYTEAFF
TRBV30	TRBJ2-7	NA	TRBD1	TGTGCCTGGAGTCCGGGACAGGCCTACGAGCAGTACTTC	CAWSPGQAYEQYF
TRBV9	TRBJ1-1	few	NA	TGCGCCAGCAGCCAAGAGGGGCAACTCATGAACACTGAAGCTTTCTTT	CASSQEGQLMNTEAFF
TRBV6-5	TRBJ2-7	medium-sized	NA	TGTGCCAGCGGAATGTACGAGCAGTACTTC	CASGMYEQYF
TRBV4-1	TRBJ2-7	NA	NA	TGCGCCAGCAGCCAAGCAGGACTACCCCTCTACGAGCAGTACTTC	CASSQAGLPLYEQYF
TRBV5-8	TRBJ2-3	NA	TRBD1	TGTGCCAGCAGCTTGTTCCGATCCGGGGACAGGGGGGCAGATACGCAGTATTTT	CASSLFRSGDRGADTQYF
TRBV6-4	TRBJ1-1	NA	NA	TGTGCCAGCAGTGACTTTATGAACACTGAAGCTTTCTTT	CASSDFMNTEAFF
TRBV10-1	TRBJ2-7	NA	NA	TGCGCCAGCAGTGAGTCGGAGGCGATTTGGGGGGCTTACTGCGAGCAGTACTTC	CASSESEAIWGAYCEQYF
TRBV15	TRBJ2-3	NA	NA	TGTGCCACCAGCAGAGATCAGGCGGGGGCTTACACAGATACGCAGTATTTT	CATSRDQAGAYTDTQYF
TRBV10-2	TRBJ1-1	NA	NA	TGCGCCAGCTCAGGGGCATTCACTGAAGCTTTCTTT	CASSGAFTEAFF
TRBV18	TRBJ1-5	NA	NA	TGTGCCAGCTCACCGGGAGGCAGGGACCGATTCCAGCCCCAGCATTTT	CASSPGGRDRFQPQHF
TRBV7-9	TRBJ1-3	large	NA	TGTGCCAGCAGCTATGACGGTAGCTCTGGAAACACCATATATTTT	CASSYDGSSGNTIYF
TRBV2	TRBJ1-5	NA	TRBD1	TGTGCCAGCAGAGGGGACAGCATTGGGCAGCCCCAGCATTTT	CASRGDSIGQPQHF
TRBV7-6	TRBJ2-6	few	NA	TGTGCCAGCAGGGCCGGGGTCTCTGGGGCCAACGTCCTGACTTTC	CASRAGVSGANVLTF
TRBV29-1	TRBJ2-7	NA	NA	TGCAGCGTTGGAGGAAACTACGAGCAGTACTTC	CSVGGNYEQYF
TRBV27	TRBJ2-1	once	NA	TGTGCCAGCACGCGGGGTAGCTCCTACAATGAGCAGTTCTTC	CASTRGSSYNEQFF
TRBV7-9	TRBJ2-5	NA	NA	TGTGCCAGCAGCCCAAATAAAGGAGAGGGCGAGACCCAGTACTTC	CASSPNKGEGETQYF
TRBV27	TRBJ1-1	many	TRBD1	TGTGCCAGCAGTTTCACAGGGGGAAACACTGAAGCTTTCTTT	CASSFTGGNTEAFF
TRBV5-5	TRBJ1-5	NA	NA	TGTGCCAGCAGCTTTTATAGCAATCAGCCCCAGCATTTT	CASSFYSNQPQHF
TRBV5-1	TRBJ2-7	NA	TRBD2	TGCGCCAGCAGCTTTAGTCTCCACCGGGGGGTTCCCTACGAGCAGTACTTC	CASSFSLHRGVPYEQYF
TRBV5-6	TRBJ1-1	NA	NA	TGTGCCAGCAGCTTCGGGACCGGGAACACTGAAGCTTTCTTT	CASSFGTGNTEAFF
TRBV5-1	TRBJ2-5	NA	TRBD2	TGCGCCAGCAGCTTGAGCGGGACCGGCGAGACCCAGTACTTC	CASSLSGTGETQYF
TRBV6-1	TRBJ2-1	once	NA	TGTGCCAGCGGGTTCCCCTACAACAATGAGCAGTTCTTC	CASGFPYNNEQFF
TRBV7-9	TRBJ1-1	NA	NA	TGTGCCAGCAGCCCCCAGTTAGGCACTGAAGCTTTCTTT	CASSPQLGTEAFF
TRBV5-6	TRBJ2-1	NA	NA	TGTGCCAGCAGCTTTCCCTGGGGGGTCGGGTATGAGCAGTTCTTC	CASSFPWGVGYEQFF
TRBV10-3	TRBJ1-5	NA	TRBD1	TGTGCCATCAGTGACGGAGGGACAGAACTTAGCAATCAGCCCCAGCATTTT	CAISDGGTELSNQPQHF
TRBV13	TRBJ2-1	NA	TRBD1	TGTGCCAGCCGGGACAGGGTTTCTGAGCAGTTCTTC	CASRDRVSEQFF
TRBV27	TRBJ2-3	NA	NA	TGTGCCAGCAGTTTACTCGGGGGCACAGATACGCAGTATTTT	CASSLLGGTDTQYF
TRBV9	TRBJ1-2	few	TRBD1	TGTGCCAGCAGCGCTACAGGGGGTCTCTATGGCTACACCTTC	CASSATGGLYGYTF
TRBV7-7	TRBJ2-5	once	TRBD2	TGTGCTAGCAGTTACAGCGGGGGGGCCGGGGAGACCCAGTACTTC	CASSYSGGAGETQYF
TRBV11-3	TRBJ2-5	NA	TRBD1	TGTGCCAGCAGCTCCCAACAGGAACAGGGGGAGACCCAGTACTTC	CASSSQQEQGETQYF
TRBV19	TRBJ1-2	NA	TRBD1	TGTGCCAGTAGTATTTTGGGACAGGGGGATGGCTACACCTTC	CASSILGQGDGYTF
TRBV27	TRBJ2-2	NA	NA	TGTGCCAGCAGTTTATACAGGGCGACCGGGGAGCTGTTTTTT	CASSLYRATGELFF